This T cell receptor (beta chain) was recorded in a study of T-cell reconstitution after alpha-beta-depleted transplantation in children. Overall study findings and caveats: One year after transplant, T-cell counts and diversity came mostly from newly produced T cells. The high TCRbeta diversity at day 60 in some patients came from surviving recipient T cells and thymic progenitors. Several hundred expanded graft clones reportedly supplied alpha-beta T cells about two months after transplant.

This clonotype was recorded many times. Its antigen is unknown. Unique molecular identifiers were used to barcode this TCRbeta library. TCRdb independently ran MiXCR on the PCR reads; one entry per CDR3 protein. The data hold around 490,000 distinct CDR3 sequences, with 10% to 12% observed a single time. Germline values: CDR1 DFQATT, CDR2 SNEGSKA (reference sequence). Deletions cut 4 bases from V and 3 bases from J, with 14 bases between. This CDR3 region has 14 residues. This sequence joins TRBV20-1 and TRBJ2-3; D possibly corresponds to TRBD2 (6 bases). The sample here was PBMCs, mostly from graft donor cells, taken 180 days after TCRalphabeta/CD19-depleted stem cell transplant. The receptor comes from a female patient aged 2-9 years who had a stem cell transplant for aplastic anemia, so the T cells may come from the graft donor. The CDR3: CSATPGTRTDTQYF. As DNA, the CDR3 is TGCAGTGCTACACCCGGGACTCGAACAGATACGCAGTATTTT.